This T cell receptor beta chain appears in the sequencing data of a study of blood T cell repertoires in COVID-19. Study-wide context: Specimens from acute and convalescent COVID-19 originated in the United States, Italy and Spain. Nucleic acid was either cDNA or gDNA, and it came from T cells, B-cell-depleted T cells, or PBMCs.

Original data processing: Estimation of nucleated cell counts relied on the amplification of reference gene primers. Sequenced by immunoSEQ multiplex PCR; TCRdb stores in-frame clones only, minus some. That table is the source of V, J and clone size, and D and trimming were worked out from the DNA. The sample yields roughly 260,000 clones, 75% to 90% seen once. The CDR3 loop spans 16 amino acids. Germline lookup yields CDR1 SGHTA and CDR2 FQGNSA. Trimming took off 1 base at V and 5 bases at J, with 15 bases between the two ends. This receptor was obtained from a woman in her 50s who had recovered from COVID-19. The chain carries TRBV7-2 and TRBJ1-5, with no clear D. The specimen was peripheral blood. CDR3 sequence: CASSLVREGLHQPQHF. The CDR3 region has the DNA TGTGCCAGCAGCTTAGTTCGAGAGGGATTACATCAGCCCCAGCATTTT.